This T cell receptor (beta chain) was profiled in a study of blood T cell repertoires in COVID-19. Assay used: immunoSEQ multiplex PCR; TCRdb lists only in-frame clones, some missing. The profile covers 210,000 or so clones, with about 84% appearing a single time and about 7.8% taken by the ten largest. The length of the CDR3 is 15 residues. CDR1 SGHRS and CDR2 YFSETQ come from the germline V gene. The V segment lost 6 bases and the J segment 4 bases; nucleotides outside the gene matches: 9. The chain joins TRBV5-1 to TRBJ1-5, with 8 bases lining up with TRBD1. The sequencing sample was made of peripheral blood. This clonotype was obtained from a woman older than 75 with COVID-19, enrolled during active disease. CDR3 residues: CASKPQTGVNQPQHF. CDR3 in DNA: TGCGCCAGCAAACCCCAGACAGGGGTTAATCAGCCCCAGCATTTT.